This entry describes one TCR beta chain. An end of the junction does not agree with germline; a read error may underlie this. With 60 Vbeta and 13 Jbeta primers, the PCR was carried out. Only in-frame clones appear in the TCRdb table, and some are missing; sequencing was by immunoSEQ multiplex PCR. Here the sample spans 150,000 to 200,000 clones, 60% to 80% being singletons. This specimen comes from a study of cytomegalovirus exposure and HLA in healthy donors. CDR3 length: 16 amino acids. From germline, CDR1 is SEHNR and CDR2 FQNEAQ (reference sequence). The receptor's source is a man aged 35 to 55 in good health and CMV-seronegative. The sample comprised PBMCs. The chain couples TRBV7-9 to TRBJ2-7; 10 nucleotides agree with TRBD2. The CDR3 DNA sequence: TGTTCCAGCAGCTTCCCCTCTAGCGGGAGCCGGGGGGAGCAGTACTTC. It codes for CSSSFPSSGSRGEQYF.